These T cell receptor beta chains were read from a single sample in a study of blood T cell repertoires in COVID-19. Profiled with immunoSEQ multiplex PCR; TCRdb holds only in-frame clones, not every one. The profile covers a few hundred thousand clones, with 75% to 85% appearing a single time and approximately 1.3% taken by the ten largest. The source material was peripheral blood. The receptor source for this set is a woman in her forties who had recovered from COVID-19. Each CDR3 is given with its conserved first and last residue.

j_gene,v_gene,CDR3aa
TRBJ2-1,TRBV24-1,CATSVNQAGFLYNEQFF
TRBJ2-7,TRBV18,CASSPSTGENEQYF
TRBJ1-4,TRBV7-9,CASSPRATNEKLFF
TRBJ2-7,TRBV24-1,CAIKTGAYYEQYF
TRBJ1-2,TRBV28,CASSLPPTGANYGYTF
TRBJ2-3,TRBV19,CASSMISEDTQYF
TRBJ2-2,TRBV4-2,CASSQEGLAGANTGELFF
TRBJ1-1,TRBV10-3,CAINSGDTEAFF
TRBJ2-3,TRBV5-1,CASSPGLYTDTQYF
TRBJ1-1,TRBV6-2/TRBV6-3,CASSFRGGDTEAFF
TRBJ1-4,TRBV2,CASSEQGFNEKLFF
TRBJ2-2,TRBV5-1,CASSLGQGIGAGELFF
TRBJ1-2,TRBV6-2/TRBV6-3,CASSRQGPYGYTF
TRBJ1-2,TRBV14,CASSSTGNNYGYTF
TRBJ1-4,TRBV2,CAGAYEGADEKLFF
TRBJ2-5,TRBV5-1,CASSFNGIAEQETQYF
TRBJ2-7,TRBV2,CATTGDSYEQYF
TRBJ1-2,TRBV19,CASSMDFGQGPNYGYTF
TRBJ2-5,TRBV5-4,CASSPTGGGETQYF
TRBJ1-1,TRBV7-9,CASSRGLQGTEAFF
TRBJ2-7,TRBV27,CASSFDRESYEQYF
TRBJ1-1,TRBV9,CASSVQGGTEAFF
TRBJ1-6,TRBV5-1,CASSLFGAVNSPLHF
TRBJ2-5,TRBV6-5,CASSYGDRGWETQYF
TRBJ1-3,TRBV3-1/TRBV3-2,CASSQETAGNTIYF
TRBJ1-2,TRBV18,CASSQNPGGAFGYTF
TRBJ2-7,TRBV5-6,CASSLLGRDLSEQYF
TRBJ1-5,TRBV19,CASRQTGTGGNQPQHF
TRBJ1-4,TRBV7-9,CASSLSGVNEKLFF
TRBJ1-2,TRBV3-1/TRBV3-2,CASSDSGTGDYGYTF
TRBJ1-1,TRBV11-2,CASSPQGAGEAFF
TRBJ1-3,TRBV5-5,CASSYQTSPAGNTIYF
TRBJ2-7,TRBV10-2,CASIGQNSYEQYF
TRBJ2-3,TRBV10-1,CASSGTGFADTQYF
TRBJ1-6,TRBV6-5,CASLLGGGHSPLHF
TRBJ1-6,TRBV7-2,CASSLVAGQGSYSPLHF
TRBJ1-2,TRBV6-5,CASSYTDRRGGYTF
TRBJ2-5,TRBV6-5,CASITSGVQGTQYF
TRBJ2-1,TRBV5-1,CASSLSGGAANEQFF
TRBJ2-7,TRBV7-2,CASSPDRNYEQYF
TRBJ2-5,TRBV5-1,CASSLGSTTGEETQYF
TRBJ1-6,TRBV19,CASSMRTGWNSPLHF
TRBJ2-1,TRBV19,CASASSGGNEQFF
TRBJ1-5,TRBV11-2,CASSFTVDQPQHF
TRBJ2-6,TRBV30,CAWSVGGPGANVLTF
TRBJ2-3,TRBV2,CASSRIAARDTQYF
TRBJ1-2,TRBV4-3,CASSPGQANIRGYTF
TRBJ1-1,TRBV29-1,CSVQDRQAFF